The sequence of this T cell receptor beta chain was determined in a study of CD8+ T cells in alopecia areata. As part of sample collection, lesional scalp punch biopsies and peripheral blood were taken from alopecia areata patients. This clone was observed a handful of times. Trimming took off 6 bases at V and 2 bases at J, with 10 bases between the two ends. The CDR3 spans 13 residues. Per the germline V gene, CDR1 is SGHTA and CDR2 is FQGNSA. TCR sequencing used cDNA made by reverse transcription of extracted RNA. The data were produced by immunoSEQ multiplex PCR, yet TCRdb's version contains in-frame clones alone and is incomplete. The repertoire consists of under 25,000 clones, with about 70% occurring once and the leading ten covering around 5.8%.

The rearrangement uses TRBV7-2 and TRBJ2-5; D perhaps matches TRBD1 (6 bases). The sequence derives from a human donor with alopecia areata. The sequenced sample was skin, obtained at week 0. The CDR3 coding sequence is TGTGCCAGCAGGGGGGCGGTACAAGAGACCCAGTACTTC. It yields the protein CASRGAVQETQYF.